This passage covers 16 T cell receptor beta chains from one sample sequenced in a study of shared T cell receptors in the human thymus. The data were produced by immunoSEQ multiplex PCR, yet TCRdb's version contains in-frame clones alone and is incomplete. Among about 610,000 clones listed, roughly 90% were seen once. The same sample was also used in a study of human thymus T cells.

The sample was thymocytes. These receptors were collected from a boy in the first two years of life with a congenital heart defect.

V gene TRBV4-1 combines with J gene TRBJ2-7, with 12 bases identical to TRBD2. The CDR3 spans 18 residues. Germline trimming cut 3 bases from V and 4 bases from J; bases unmatched to any gene: 13. Germline assignment: CDR1 MGHRA and CDR2 YSYEKL. In DNA, the CDR3 is TGCGCCAGCAGCCAGTTTCTTGTGTGGACTAGCGGGGTGTACGAGCAGTACTTC. This sequence encodes CASSQFLVWTSGVYEQYF.

This clone was detected once. V usage is TRBV27 and J usage is TRBJ2-1; 12 positions agree with TRBD2. Germline V gene lookup returns CDR1 MNHEY and CDR2 SMNVEV (reference sequence). The CDR3 runs to 19 residues. Trimming took 5 bases from V and 0 from J; bases not matched to a gene: 11. The CDR3 sequence: CASSPVGLAGFSSYNEQFF. The CDR3 DNA reads TGTGCCAGCAGTCCCGTCGGACTAGCGGGATTCAGCTCCTACAATGAGCAGTTCTTC.

This clone was detected only once. The rearrangement uses TRBV23-1 and TRBJ2-7; 9 bases map to TRBD2. TRBV23-1 is recorded as an ORF, its role being uncertain. The CDR3 spans 16 residues. V trimming: 7 bases; J trimming: 4 bases; junction bases outside the gene matches: 14. The CDR3 DNA is TGCGCCAGCAACTCCTTGGCGGGAGGGCCTTGGTACGAGCAGTACTTC. This gives the protein CASNSLAGGPWYEQYF.

The chain employs TRBV4-1 and TRBJ2-3; D not resolved. Germline V gene sequence: CDR1 MGHRA, CDR2 YSYEKL. The CDR3 has 15 residues. The V gene lost 2 bases and the J gene lost 3 bases, with 12 bases spanning the gap. In nucleotides, the CDR3 is TGCGCCAGCAGCCAACAAGATTTGGAGACAGATACGCAGTATTTT. This sequence encodes CASSQQDLETDTQYF.

The chain uses TRBV27 and TRBJ2-1; 11 bases fit TRBD2. With 10 bases clipped from V and 4 bases from J, the junction kept 9 bases outside the gene matches. This CDR3 spans 15 amino acids. Germline lookup yields CDR1 MNHEY and CDR2 SMNVEV (reference sequence). The chain's CDR3 is CATSPGTSGYNEQFF. Written as DNA, the CDR3 is TGTGCCACCTCCCCAGGGACTAGCGGATACAATGAGCAGTTCTTC.

This chain links TRBV4-1 with TRBJ2-7; 9 nucleotides align to TRBD1. CDR1 MGHRA and CDR2 YSYEKL come from the germline V gene. The CDR3 extends over 18 amino acids. J lost 2 bases, V lost 0 bases, and 11 bases had no gene match. The CDR3 is CASSQEPAGQGRPYEQYF. The CDR3 DNA reads as TGCGCCAGCAGCCAAGAACCTGCGGGACAGGGCCGTCCCTACGAGCAGTACTTC.

V gene TRBV25-1 combines with J gene TRBJ1-1; 7 nucleotides match TRBD1. J was trimmed by 6 bases and V by 1 base; bases with no gene match: 2. Germline V gene data show CDR1 as MGHDK and CDR2 as SYGVNS. The CDR3 runs to 13 residues. CDR3 protein: CASSEFQGAEAFF. The DNA for the CDR3 is TGTGCCAGCAGTGAATTTCAGGGGGCTGAAGCTTTCTTT. Variable domain in full (rest from reference TRBV25-1 and TRBJ1-1): EADIYQTPRYLVIGTGKKITLECSQTMGHDKMYWYQQDPGMELHLIHYSYGVNSTEKGDLSSESTVSRIRTEHFPLTLESARPSHTSQYLCASSEFQGAEAFFGQGTRLTVV.

The sample holds one count of this clone. The gene calls are TRBV6-5 and TRBJ2-3; unclear D gene. Trimming pared 6 bases from V and 0 bases from J, leaving 13 bases between. The germline V gene has CDR1 MNHEY and CDR2 SVGAGI. There are 15 residues in the CDR3. CDR3 in amino acids: CASRPSRASTDTQYF. In DNA form, the CDR3 reads TGTGCCAGCAGGCCTTCGCGAGCTAGCACAGATACGCAGTATTTT.

The gene calls are TRBV5-6 and TRBJ1-1, with D unclear. V was clipped by 6 bases and J by 1 base, with 13 bases between them. From germline, CDR1 is SGHDT and CDR2 YYEEEE. The CDR3 totals 14 residues. DNA for the CDR3: TGTGCCAGCACCCCGCTGGGCAAGAACACTGAAGCTTTCTTT. Its protein is CASTPLGKNTEAFF.

The CDR3 DNA is TGTGCCATCAGTGAGCCCGCCGACTTTAGCGGGAGCTACGAGCAGTACTTC. Translated: CAISEPADFSGSYEQYF. The chain has TRBV10-3 and TRBJ2-7; TRBD2 matches at 9 bases. Germline assignment: CDR1 ENHRY and CDR2 SYGVKD. The CDR3 loop spans 17 amino acids. The V segment lost 2 bases and the J segment 3 bases; nucleotides outside the gene matches: 11.

The chain has TRBV13 and TRBJ2-3; D gene uncertain. CDR3 length: 17 amino acids. Germline CDR1 PRHDT, CDR2 FYEKMQ (reference sequence). V lost 0 bases and J 0 bases, leaving 13 bases between the germline ends. CDR3 region: CASSLGYSLKSTDTQYF. CDR3 sequence (DNA): TGTGCCAGCAGCTTAGGGTACAGCCTGAAGAGCACAGATACGCAGTATTTT.

This clone has more than one count but fewer than ten. The rearrangement uses TRBV5-6 and TRBJ1-4; a weak D match, TRBD1 (5 bases). In germline, CDR1 is SGHDT, CDR2 YYEEEE. The CDR3 spans 16 residues. V gave up 4 bases and J gave up 5 bases, with 18 bases separating them. The CDR3, as DNA: TGTGCCAGCAGCCCCACGGCAGGGATCGGAAATGAAAAACTGTTTTTT. It yields the protein CASSPTAGIGNEKLFF.

This chain links TRBV16 with TRBJ1-2; tentative D call: TRBD1 (5 bases). The CDR3 has 15 residues. CDR1 KGHSY and CDR2 FQNENV come from the germline V gene. V was pared by 2 bases and J by 1 base, with 11 bases between. CDR3 sequence (DNA): TGTGCCAGCAGCCAACTGAGGACAAATAACTATGGCTACACCTTC. Its protein product is CASSQLRTNNYGYTF.

V gene TRBV6-5 combines with J gene TRBJ1-1; D is possibly TRBD1 (5 bases). Deletions cut 1 base from V and 6 bases from J, with 15 bases between. In germline, CDR1 is MNHEY, CDR2 SVGAGI. The CDR3 has 15 amino acids. The chain's CDR3 is CASSYCCRAGAEAFF. CDR3 DNA: TGTGCCAGCAGTTACTGTTGCCGGGCGGGGGCTGAAGCTTTCTTT.

This chain joins TRBV7-2 and TRBJ2-7, with TRBD2 matching 8 bases. The CDR3 extends over 19 amino acids. CDR1 and CDR2 from the germline V gene are SGHTA and FQGNSA. Unmatched junction bases numbered 18, after V lost 2 bases and J lost 3 bases. In DNA form, the CDR3 reads TGTGCCAGCAGCTTAACCCCGGTGTGGGAACCGGGGGGGATCTACGAGCAGTACTTC. Protein sequence: CASSLTPVWEPGGIYEQYF.

This clone was found once. The rearrangement joins TRBV14 to TRBJ2-7, with TRBD1 identical over 9 bases. The trim removed 0 bases at V and 4 bases at J, leaving 10 bases unmatched. Germline-derived CDR1 and CDR2 are SGHDN and FVKESK. This CDR3 is 17 amino acids long. CDR3 region: CASSQEKEQGAAYEQYF. The DNA of the CDR3 is TGTGCCAGCAGCCAAGAAAAGGAACAGGGGGCAGCGTACGAGCAGTACTTC.